This T cell receptor beta chain was profiled in a study of early T cells in non-severe SARS-CoV-2 infection. The overall study: The authors sequenced bulk RNA from unsorted whole blood, leaving chains unpaired.

CDR1 is SEHNR, CDR2 FQNEAQ, per germline (reference sequence). The CDR3 runs 15 residues. Germline trimming cut 2 bases from V and 7 bases from J; bases unmatched to any gene: 5. Findings of the study overall: The matching step, a VDJdb search, favored anti-spike CD8 responses and missed private and CD4 specificities.

In the library, individual cDNA molecules carried attached unique molecular identifiers. TCRdb re-called the 5' RACE reads through MiXCR, storing one row per CDR3 protein. The sample has tens of thousands of distinct CDR3 sequences; roughly 13% are singletons. Details on this clonotype: Its antigen remains unidentified.

The TCR originated in an adult who was a healthcare worker with PCR-confirmed SARS-CoV-2 infection or an uninfected control (not recorded which). Material: whole blood, obtained at baseline. The V and J genes are TRBV7-9 and TRBJ1-4; 9 nucleotides agree with TRBD1. The CDR3 DNA reads as TGTGCCAGCAGCTTAACCGGGACAGGGTCTGAAAAACTGTTTTTT. This translates into CASSLTGTGSEKLFF.